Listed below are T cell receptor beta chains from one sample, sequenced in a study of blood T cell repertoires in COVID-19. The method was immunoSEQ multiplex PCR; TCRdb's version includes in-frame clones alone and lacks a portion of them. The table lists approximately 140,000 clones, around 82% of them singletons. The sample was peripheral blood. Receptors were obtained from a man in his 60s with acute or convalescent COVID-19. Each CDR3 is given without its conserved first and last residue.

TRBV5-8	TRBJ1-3	ASSFRGVAGNTIY
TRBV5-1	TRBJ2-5	ASRLPGSETQY
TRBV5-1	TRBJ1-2	ASSAGFNYGYT
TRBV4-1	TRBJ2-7	ASSAGTSGSPYEQY
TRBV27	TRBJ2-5	ASSLSTGGDGTQY
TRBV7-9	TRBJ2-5	ASTESQTQY
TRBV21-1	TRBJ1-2	ASSKVWTDAFGYGYT
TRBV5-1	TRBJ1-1	ASSSGTVEAF
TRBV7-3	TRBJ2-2	ASSLMALAANTGELF
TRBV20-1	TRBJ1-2	SARGGTGYT
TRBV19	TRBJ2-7	ASIKRLQLSYEQY
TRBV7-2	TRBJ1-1	ASSSGTGTEAF
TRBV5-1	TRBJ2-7	ASGRDGTSYEQY
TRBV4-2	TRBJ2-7	ASSQDPGQGGSYEQY
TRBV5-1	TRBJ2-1	ASSMKRGPYNEQF
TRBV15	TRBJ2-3	ATSRSRGRTDTQY
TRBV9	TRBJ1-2	ASSARVDGYT
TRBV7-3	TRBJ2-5	ASSLNGGRQGQETQY
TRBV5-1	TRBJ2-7	ASSLFPRDSSYEQY
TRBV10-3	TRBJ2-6	AISESVPLEQGVPGANVLT
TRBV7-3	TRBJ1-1	ASSYTGGAEAF
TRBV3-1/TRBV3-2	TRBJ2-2	ASSQGLDVLLGTGELF
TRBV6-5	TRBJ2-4	ASSSLAGGGIQY
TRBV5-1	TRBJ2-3	ASSPGQGGTDTQY
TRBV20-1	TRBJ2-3	SASEEKLAGNLGTDTQY
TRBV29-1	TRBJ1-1	SVTIRSMNTEAF
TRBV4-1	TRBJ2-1	ASSQDREAGGPYNEQF
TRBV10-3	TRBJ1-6	AIRTGMESPLH
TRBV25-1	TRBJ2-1	ASSATLAGGPEEQF
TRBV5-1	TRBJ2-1	ASSLVASGNNEQF
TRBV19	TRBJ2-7	ASSPGTGHNEQY
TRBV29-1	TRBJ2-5	SVEEGGGGTQY
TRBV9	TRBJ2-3	ASSVGSRGGTDTQY
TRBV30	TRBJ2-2	AWSSGTLTGELF
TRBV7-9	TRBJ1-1	ASSLESGSTAF
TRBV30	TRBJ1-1	AWSRQVNTEAF
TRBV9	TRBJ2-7	ASSHLQQGPAVEQY
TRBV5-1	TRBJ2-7	ASSRGQGTSYEQY
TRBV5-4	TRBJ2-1	ASSPSSGSNNEQF
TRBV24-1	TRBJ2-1	ATSDQAGPNYNEQF
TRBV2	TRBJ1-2	ASSDKGTNYGYT
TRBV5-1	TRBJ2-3	ASSQGQYTDTQY
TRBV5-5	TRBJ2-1	ASSNLLAGGNNEQF
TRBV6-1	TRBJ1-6	ASSELWTAAVSPLH
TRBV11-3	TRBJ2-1	ASSLGTGISSEQF
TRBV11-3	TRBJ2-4	ASSYQAGAAGNIQY
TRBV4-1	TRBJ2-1	ASSQAGEQF
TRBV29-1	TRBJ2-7	SVVSRLAGEWYYEQY
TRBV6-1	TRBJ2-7	ASSEKVGQGNEQY
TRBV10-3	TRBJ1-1	AIRTVSEAF
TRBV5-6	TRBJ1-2	ASSSGTVNYGYT
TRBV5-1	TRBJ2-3	ASSLNRGHEDTQY
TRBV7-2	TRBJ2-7	ASSLEGLAREQY
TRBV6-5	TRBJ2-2	ASSYRTSGPTGELF
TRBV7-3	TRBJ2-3	ASSSRTNPTDTQY
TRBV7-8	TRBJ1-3	ASSPTTGLQGNTIY
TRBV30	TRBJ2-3	ACPPAGRTDTQY
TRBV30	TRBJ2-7	AWSVPRGPYEQY
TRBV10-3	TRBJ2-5	AVGTDVLQETQY
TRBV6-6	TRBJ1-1	ASSYAAGTEAF